The sequence of this T cell receptor (beta chain) was determined in a study of blood T cell repertoires in COVID-19 (dated by TCRdb to 2020 to 2022). About the investigation overall: Collaborator samples came from the United States, Italy and Spain and covered acute and convalescent phases of COVID-19. Deeply sampled blood TCRbeta repertoires from subjects exposed to, actively infected with, or recovered from COVID-19 were included in the dataset. Samples came from the ongoing ImmuneRACE study (first 160 participants) plus 1,254 subjects from 6 global collaborators. Where HLA class I and class II types were available, the types were taken from metadata supplied by the sample provider, not from assay-based typing. The material from the prospective study consisted of cDNA or gDNA derived from T cells, B-cell-depleted T cells, or PBMCs. Sample metadata almost always included a de-identified subject ID, COVID-19 status, age in years and sex. The repertoires were released in a freely available public database meant as a resource for research on the immune response to SARS-CoV-2. Study-wide findings and limitations: Clinical and demographic metadata were provided uncurated, with the amount varying by source and participant.

The collaborating institutions used their own protocols to collect whole blood in K2EDTA tubes. For TCRbeta analysis, collaborators shipped samples in one of three forms: frozen whole blood, isolated PBMCs, or DNA extracted from either of those sample types. The immunoSEQ Assay, a bias-controlled multiplex PCR, was used to amplify TCRbeta CDR3 regions from genomic DNA. Per the original workflow: The number of nucleated cells in each sample was estimated from the amplification of reference gene primers within the assay. To quantify the absolute abundance of each unique TCRbeta CDR3 rearrangement, sequence reads were collapsed and filtered. For each sample, productive Simpson clonality was calculated by taking the square root of Simpson's diversity index across productive rearrangements. TCRdb re-hosts the immuneACCESS table, in-frame sequences only. Its copies lack some clones; in the studies checked, an unresolved V gene accounts for under half of them, and the cause for the rest is not known. The DNA gave D and trimming, while V, J and clone size come from that table. This sample gives more than 95,000 clones in total; 87% of them show up just once. About 15% of the sample is in the top ten clones.

The CDR3 covers 18 residues, taking in both the cysteine and the phenylalanine. Only CDR3 DNA remains: 54 bases, in frame from the first base. CDR1 and CDR2 were assigned from the germline V gene as KGHSH and LQKENI. Trimming accounts for 3 bases at V and 2 bases at J, while the number of junction bases matched to no gene is 5. Worth noting for this clone: Its antigen specificity is not known. The input lacks base qualities; no much larger clone sits a single base away.

The sequence came from a man aged 50-60 years with acute or convalescent COVID-19. Recombination joined TRBV18 with TRBJ2-2, with TRBD2 identical over 14 junction bases. Sequencing was done on a sample of peripheral blood. CDR3 protein: CASSPRLAGGPNTGELFF. The sequenced DNA is TGTGCCAGCTCACCTCGACTAGCGGGAGGGCCTAACACCGGGGAGCTGTTTTTT. The entire variable domain, with the stretches around the CDR3 drawn from the reference TRBV18 and TRBJ2-2 proteins, is NAGVMQNPRHLVRRRGQEARLRCSPMKGHSHVYWYRQLPEEGLKFMVYLQKENIIDESGMPKERFSAEFPKEGPSILRIQQVVRGDSAAYFCASSPRLAGGPNTGELFFGEGSRLTVL.